The rows below give T cell receptor beta chains drawn from one sample of a study of cytomegalovirus exposure and HLA in healthy donors. The table came from immunoSEQ multiplex PCR; TCRdb's copy has only in-frame clones and leaves some out. The sample gives some 130,000 clones, less than 85% of which show up once; roughly 3% is in the top ten. Sequencing used PBMCs. The receptor source for this set is a male donor in good health and CMV-seronegative. Each CDR3 is given with its conserved first and last residue. A D gene is named only where the DNA matches it firmly. Some rows have no size entry. The others give once, few or many, or a class for an expanded clone.

size,D,J,V,length,DNA,CDR3
.,TRBD2,TRBJ2-7,TRBV5-1,15,TGCGCCAGCAGCTTGGTAGCGGGGGTGAGATACGAGCAGTACTTC,CASSLVAGVRYEQYF
.,.,TRBJ2-5,TRBV29-1,10,TGCAGCGTTATAAAAGAGACCCAGTACTTC,CSVIKETQYF
few,.,TRBJ2-4,TRBV5-1,16,TGCGCCAGCAGCCTAACCGCCCCAGACATAAGAGACAGTCAGTACTTC,CASSLTAPDIRDSQYF
.,.,TRBJ2-7,TRBV7-8,16,TGTGCCAGCAGCTTTTTTATGGGGGAGGCGCCCCGCGAGCAGTACTTC,CASSFFMGEAPREQYF
.,TRBD1,TRBJ1-2,TRBV6-6,12,TGTGCCAGCAGTCTCCGACAGGGTGGCTACACCTTC,CASSLRQGGYTF
.,TRBD1,TRBJ1-5,TRBV19,15,TGTGCCAGTAGCTTCTCCGGGACAGGCGGACAGCCCCAGCATTTT,CASSFSGTGGQPQHF
.,TRBD1,TRBJ2-5,TRBV4-2,16,TGTGCCAGCAGCCTAGGAACGACAGGGGGGGAAGAGACCCAGTACTTC,CASSLGTTGGEETQYF
.,.,TRBJ2-3,TRBV6-4,13,TGTGCCAGCAGCCAGGGTAGCACAGATACGCAGTATTTT,CASSQGSTDTQYF
.,.,TRBJ1-1,TRBV10-1,13,TGCGCCAGCAGTCCCAGGGAAAACACTGAAGCTTTCTTT,CASSPRENTEAFF
.,.,TRBJ2-7,TRBV6-1,15,TGTGCCAGCAGTGACTATTCCAGAACTACCTACGAGCAGTACTTC,CASSDYSRTTYEQYF
.,TRBD1,TRBJ2-7,TRBV6-6,15,TGTGCCAGCAGTTACTCGACGGGACAGGAGTACGAGCAGTACTTC,CASSYSTGQEYEQYF
.,.,TRBJ1-4,TRBV6-5,15,TGTGCCAGCAGTTACCTACCGGGGGGGGAGGAAAAACTGTTTTTT,CASSYLPGGEEKLFF
.,.,TRBJ2-3,TRBV5-1,15,TGCGCCAGCAGCTCCGTAGGGGCCGGCACAGATACGCAGTATTTT,CASSSVGAGTDTQYF
.,.,TRBJ2-3,TRBV5-4,14,TGTGCCAGCAGCTTCTACGGAGTCGCAGATACGCAGTATTTT,CASSFYGVADTQYF
once,.,TRBJ2-7,TRBV6-5,14,TGTGCCAGCGGAAGAGGGGGGGCTTCCTACGAGCAGTACTTC,CASGRGGASYEQYF
.,TRBD1,TRBJ2-1,TRBV13,19,TGTGCCAGCAGCTCCCAAAAGATAGCCGGGACAGGGTCCTACAATGAGCAGTTCTTC,CASSSQKIAGTGSYNEQFF